This TCR beta chain was sequenced in a study of blood T cell repertoires in COVID-19. As for the study in general: The samples span acute and convalescent COVID-19 from the United States, Italy and Spain.

J was trimmed by 7 bases and V by 8 bases; bases with no gene match: 5. CDR1 is LNHDA, CDR2 SQIVND, per germline (reference sequence). There are 12 residues in the CDR3. Sequencing used immunoSEQ multiplex PCR; TCRdb keeps in-frame clones, though not all of them. The sample includes 15,000 to 20,000 clones, roughly four fifths of them seen just once. The TCR sequence derives from a man between 40 and 49 years old with active or convalescent COVID-19. The sample consisted of peripheral blood. The chain has TRBV19 and TRBJ1-2; 9 bases align to TRBD1. CDR3 DNA: TGTGCCAGTGCCACAGGGGGCTCTGGCTACACCTTC. It translates to CASATGGSGYTF.